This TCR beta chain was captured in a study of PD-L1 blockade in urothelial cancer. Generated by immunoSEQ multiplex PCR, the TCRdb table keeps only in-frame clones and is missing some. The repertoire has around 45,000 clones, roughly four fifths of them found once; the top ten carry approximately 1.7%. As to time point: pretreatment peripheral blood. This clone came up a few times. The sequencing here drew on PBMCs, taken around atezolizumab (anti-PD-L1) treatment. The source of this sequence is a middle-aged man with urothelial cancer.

The DNA of the CDR3 is TGTGCCAGCAGTGACGGAGGGAACACTGAAGCTTTCTTT. It translates to CASSDGGNTEAFF. The gene calls are TRBV6-4 and TRBJ1-1, with D unclear. V lost 2 bases and J lost 1, with 5 bases in between. This CDR3 contains 13 residues. CDR1 MRHNA and CDR2 SNTAGT come from the germline V gene.